Shown below are 22 T cell receptor beta chains from a single sample sequenced in a study of blood T cell repertoires in COVID-19. The protocol was immunoSEQ multiplex PCR, while the TCRdb copy is restricted to in-frame clones and leaves out a portion. The table records approximately 190,000 clones, 80% to 85% of them present only once. The sequenced sample consisted of PBMCs or T cells enriched from blood (not recorded which). The receptors shown here come from a woman between 25 and 40 years old who had been exposed to COVID-19.

The chain links TRBV7-8 to TRBJ1-2, with 12 positions matching TRBD1. Germline V gene lookup returns CDR1 SGHVS and CDR2 FQNEAQ. V gave up 2 bases and J gave up 8 bases; unmatched junction bases: 6. This CDR3 is built from 15 residues. In nucleotides, the CDR3 is TGTGCCAGCAGCTTATCGGGACAGGGGGCCTCCGGCTACACCTTC. It codes for CASSLSGQGASGYTF.

This chain connects TRBV27 to TRBJ2-7, with 7 positions matching TRBD1. There are 14 residues in the CDR3. Looked up from germline, CDR1 is MNHEY and CDR2 is SMNVEV (reference sequence). V dropped 0 bases and J dropped 7; count of bases not matched to a gene: 6. For the CDR3, the DNA is TGTGCCAGCAGTTTATCGACTCCCAGGGGGGAGCAGTACTTC. It encodes CASSLSTPRGEQYF.

The chain is built from TRBV5-1 and TRBJ2-7; 8 bases agree with TRBD2. Looked up from germline, CDR1 is SGHRS and CDR2 is YFSETQ. V shed 5 bases, J shed 1 base, and the junction held 5 bases outside the gene matches. The CDR3 length is 14 residues. CDR3 region: CASSTGGRSYEQYF. CDR3 nucleotides: TGCGCCAGCAGTACGGGGGGGCGATCCTACGAGCAGTACTTC.

The rearrangement links TRBV11-2 to TRBJ1-3; no reliable D call. Germline CDR1 is SGHAT and CDR2 is FQNNGV. Trimming removed 2 bases at V and 1 base at J, with 9 bases between. The CDR3 spans 15 residues. The CDR3 nucleotides are TGTGCCAGCAGCTTATCGCGGCCGTCTGGAAACACCATATATTTT. It yields the protein CASSLSRPSGNTIYF. Together with reference TRBV11-2 and TRBJ1-3, the CDR3 gives the full variable domain: EAGVAQSPRYKIIEKRQSVAFWCNPISGHATLYWYQQILGQGPKLLIQFQNNGVVDDSQLPKDRFSAERLKGVDSTLKIQPAKLEDSAVYLCASSLSRPSGNTIYFGEGSWLTVV.

J is TRBJ1-5 and V is TRBV27, with 10 bases aligning to TRBD1. Germline loops: CDR1 MNHEY, CDR2 SMNVEV (reference sequence). CDR3 length: 14 amino acids. Trimming cost V 6 bases and J 4 bases; bases outside gene matches: 3. The CDR3 loop reads CASRVGQGNQPQHF. CDR3 nucleotides: TGTGCCAGCAGGGTGGGACAGGGGAATCAGCCCCAGCATTTT.

This clone was counted between two and nine times. This CDR3 is CASSFDRDTEAFF. The CDR3 DNA reads TGTGCCAGCAGCTTCGACAGGGACACTGAAGCTTTCTTT. This rearrangement joins TRBV11-2 to TRBJ1-1, with TRBD1 matching 7 bases. The trim removed 3 bases at V and 3 bases at J, leaving 1 base unmatched. The germline CDR1 and CDR2 sequences are SGHAT and FQNNGV. The CDR3 runs 13 residues.

In the case of this clone: Within the sample, other DNA sequences also encode this same CDR3. The V call is TRBV9, the J call TRBJ1-3; D gene ambiguous. The CDR3 is 15 amino acids. Deletions cut 0 bases from V and 4 bases from J, with 11 bases between. CDR1 and CDR2 (germline): SGDLS, YYNGEE. CDR3 in DNA: TGTGCCAGCAGCGTAGGGCCGGGGTCAGGAAACACCATATATTTT. Amino acid sequence: CASSVGPGSGNTIYF.

The chain recombines TRBV19 with TRBJ2-7; 9 bases are a match to TRBD1. Germline V gene data show CDR1 as LNHDA and CDR2 as SQIVND (reference sequence). Unmatched junction bases numbered 5, after V lost 0 bases and J lost 2 bases. The CDR3 has 16 residues. The CDR3 loop is CASSIDGQGRTYEQYF. The CDR3 nucleotides are TGTGCCAGTAGTATAGATGGACAGGGGCGAACCTACGAGCAGTACTTC.

CDR3 sequence: CASSQSKRRVTEAFF. Here the CDR3 DNA reads TGTGCCAGCTCACAGTCCAAACGGAGGGTGACTGAAGCTTTCTTT. This sequence joins TRBV18 and TRBJ1-1, with unresolved D. The CDR3 runs 15 residues. The germline CDR1 and CDR2 sequences are KGHSH and LQKENI. Trimming stripped 4 bases from V and 5 bases from J, with 17 bases between.

The J gene is TRBJ2-5, the V gene TRBV7-2, with TRBD2 matching 8 bases. V trimming: 5 bases; J trimming: 7 bases; junction bases outside the gene matches: 9. CDR1 SGHTA and CDR2 FQGNSA come from the germline V gene. This CDR3 region has 14 residues. The CDR3, as DNA: TGTGCCAGCAGCCCAGCGGGGGTAGCAGTGACCCAGTACTTC. Amino acid sequence: CASSPAGVAVTQYF.

V gene TRBV1 combines with J gene TRBJ1-2. TRBV1 is a listed pseudogene. This CDR3 region has 13 residues. CDR3 protein: CTRRGEVPYGYTF. In nucleotides, the CDR3 is TGCACCAGGCGGGGTGAGGTTCCCTATGGCTACACCTTC.

The J gene is TRBJ1-2, the V gene TRBV5-6; D may be TRBD1 (6 bases). This CDR3 contains 15 residues. From germline, CDR1 is SGHDT and CDR2 YYEEEE. The V and J ends lost 3 bases and 3 bases respectively, with 15 bases between them. CDR3 sequence reads: CASSSPGAAHYGYTF. The CDR3 coding sequence is TGTGCCAGCAGCTCCCCAGGGGCAGCTCACTATGGCTACACCTTC.

The genes are TRBV5-1 and TRBJ2-1; 7 bases agree with TRBD2. V lost 4 bases, J lost 8 bases, and 12 bases stayed unmatched. CDR3 length: 15 residues. CDR1 is SGHRS, CDR2 YFSETQ, per germline. CDR3 protein: CASSGLSGGGHEQFF. The CDR3 nucleotides read TGCGCCAGCAGCGGGTTGAGCGGCGGGGGACATGAGCAGTTCTTC.

This clone showed up just a few times. The rearrangement joins TRBV9 to TRBJ1-2; 10 bases fit TRBD1. Trimming removed 0 bases from V and 5 bases from J; junction bases left unmatched: 7. Germline-derived CDR1 and CDR2 are SGDLS and YYNGEE. This CDR3 has 16 residues. Here the CDR3 reads CASSVEGQGGGYGYTF. For the CDR3, the DNA is TGTGCCAGCAGCGTAGAAGGACAGGGGGGCGGGTATGGCTACACCTTC.

For this clone: Other DNA sequences within the sample encode an identical CDR3. V usage is TRBV29-1 and J usage is TRBJ1-1; 7 bases agree with TRBD1. V lost 6 bases, J lost 4 bases, and 5 bases stayed unmatched. Germline loops: CDR1 SQVTM, CDR2 ANQGSEA. This CDR3 spans 12 amino acids. In DNA form, the CDR3 reads TGCAGCGTAGGGGACAGAGGCACTGAAGCTTTCTTT. Its protein product is CSVGDRGTEAFF. Using reference TRBV29-1 and TRBJ1-1 for the parts outside the CDR3, the full variable domain is SAVISQKPSRDICQRGTSLTIQCQVDSQVTMMFWYRQQPGQSLTLIATANQGSEATYESGFVIDKFPISRPNLTFSTLTVSNMSPEDSSIYLCSVGDRGTEAFFGQGTRLTVV.

This chain links TRBV19 with TRBJ1-3; TRBD1 matches at 7 bases. V was pared by 5 bases and J by 5 bases, with 6 bases of the junction left unmatched. From germline, CDR1 is LNHDA and CDR2 SQIVND (reference sequence). The CDR3 runs 14 residues. The CDR3 sequence: CASSPGTARNTIYF. Here the CDR3 DNA reads TGTGCCAGTAGTCCCGGGACAGCGAGAAACACCATATATTTT.

The chain employs TRBV7-9 and TRBJ2-7; D may correspond to TRBD1 or TRBD2 (5 bases each). Germline CDR1 SEHNR, CDR2 FQNEAQ (reference sequence). The CDR3 runs to 14 residues. Trimming stripped 7 bases from V and 0 bases from J, with 13 bases between. CDR3 in amino acids: CASTLGRSSYEQYF. CDR3 DNA sequence: TGTGCCAGCACCTTGGGACGGAGCTCCTACGAGCAGTACTTC. Combining the CDR3 with reference TRBV7-9 and TRBJ2-7 gives the whole variable domain DTGVSQNPRHKITKRGQNVTFRCDPISEHNRLYWYRQTLGQGPEFLTYFQNEAQLEKSRLLSDRFSAERPKGSFSTLEIQRTEQGDSAMYLCASTLGRSSYEQYFGPGTRLTVT.

The rearrangement links TRBV7-2 to TRBJ1-3; 10 bases are a match to TRBD1. Germline V gene sequence: CDR1 SGHTA, CDR2 FQGNSA. V trimming: 5 bases; J trimming: 5 bases; junction bases outside the gene matches: 6. The CDR3 contains 15 residues. For the CDR3, the DNA is TGTGCCAGCAGCGCCCCGGGACAGGGGCGAAACACCATATATTTT. Translation gives CASSAPGQGRNTIYF.

The chain carries TRBV30 and TRBJ1-5; the D is unclear. The CDR3 contains 16 residues. Germline loops: CDR1 GTSNPN, CDR2 SVGIG (reference sequence). Deletions cut 3 bases from V and 4 bases from J, with 19 bases between. CDR3 residues: CAWRDPRERGNQPQHF. The CDR3 DNA reads TGTGCCTGGAGGGACCCCCGGGAACGGGGAAATCAGCCCCAGCATTTT.

This chain joins TRBV7-8 and TRBJ1-1; D possibly corresponds to TRBD1 (5 bases). CDR1 and CDR2 (germline): SGHVS, FQNEAQ. V was clipped by 5 bases and J by 6 bases, with 22 bases between them. CDR3 length: 16 amino acids. The CDR3 loop is CASSPGSSRVYPEAFF. In DNA form, the CDR3 reads TGTGCCAGCAGCCCAGGTAGTAGCAGGGTCTACCCTGAAGCTTTCTTT.

The chain carries TRBV5-1 and TRBJ2-1; possibly TRBD1 for D (7 bases). V dropped 3 bases and J dropped 8 bases, with 15 bases sitting between them. This CDR3 has 14 residues. Germline V gene data show CDR1 as SGHRS and CDR2 as YFSETQ. The CDR3 is CASSSPGDSYEQFF. The CDR3 nucleotides read TGCGCCAGCAGCTCGCCGGGGGACAGCTATGAGCAGTTCTTC.

This rearrangement joins TRBV2 to TRBJ2-7; possibly TRBD1 for D (5 bases). The CDR3 sequence is 12 residues long. Between the trimmed V and J ends, which lost 4 bases and 2 bases, there was a span of 6 bases. CDR1 is SNHLY, CDR2 FYNNEI, per germline. The CDR3 protein is CASSVGAYEQYF. The DNA of the CDR3 is TGTGCCAGCAGTGTAGGGGCCTACGAGCAGTACTTC.